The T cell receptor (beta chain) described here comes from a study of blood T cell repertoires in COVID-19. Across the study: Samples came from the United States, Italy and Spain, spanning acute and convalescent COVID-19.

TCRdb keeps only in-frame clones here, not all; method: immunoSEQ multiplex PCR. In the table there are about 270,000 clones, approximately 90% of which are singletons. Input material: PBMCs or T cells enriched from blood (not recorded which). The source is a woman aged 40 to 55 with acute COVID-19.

CDR3 protein: CASRATGGSYEQYF. CDR3 sequence (DNA): TGTGCCAGCAGGGCGACAGGTGGCTCCTACGAGCAGTACTTC. The chain joins TRBV2 to TRBJ2-7; TRBD1 might be the D (6 bases). The CDR3 contains 14 residues. V was clipped by 6 bases and J by 0 bases, with 12 bases between them. The V gene's germline CDR1 is SNHLY and CDR2 FYNNEI.